A selection of T cell receptor beta chains follows, all from one sample in a study of T cells in Graves' hyperthyroidism and ophthalmopathy. One entry per CDR3 protein results from TCRdb running MiXCR on the multiplex PCR reads. The sample has more than 550,000 distinct CDR3 sequences, 18% seen once. The sequenced sample consisted of blood. These receptors were taken from a woman aged 45 to 65 with Graves' hyperthyroidism that later progressed to Graves' ophthalmopathy. CDR3s include the opening cysteine and the closing phenylalanine or tryptophan. D genes are given only for firm matches. The size entry is marked missing in some rows and otherwise reads once, few, many or a size class.

d_call	v_call	j_call	clone_size	cdr3_aa	cdr3_nt
NA	TRBV5-1	TRBJ1-6	many	CASSLDQVQSSYNSPLHF	TGCGCCAGCAGCTTGGACCAGGTCCAGAGCTCCTATAATTCACCCCTCCACTTT
TRBD1	TRBV9	TRBJ1-5	few	CASSPSATGNQPQHF	TGTGCCAGCAGCCCCAGTGCGACAGGGAATCAGCCCCAGCATTTT
TRBD1	TRBV9	TRBJ1-2	few	CASSVGSQGEKSYTF	TGTGCCAGCAGCGTAGGTAGTCAGGGGGAAAAAAGCTACACCTTC
NA	TRBV29-1	TRBJ1-1	few	CSARDPGDTEAFF	TGCAGCGCCCGGGACCCGGGAGACACTGAAGCTTTCTTT
NA	TRBV4-1	TRBJ2-3	NA	CASSQVHTDTQYF	TGCGCCAGCAGCCAAGTCCACACAGATACGCAGTATTTT
TRBD2	TRBV4-1	TRBJ2-1	few	CASSQDRGLAKVPSHSYNEQFF	TGCGCCAGCAGCCAAGATAGGGGACTAGCAAAAGTACCATCCCACTCCTACAATGAGCAGTTCTTC
TRBD2	TRBV27	TRBJ2-1	NA	CASSMLAGGGNEQFF	TGTGCCAGCAGTATGCTAGCGGGGGGAGGCAATGAGCAGTTCTTC
NA	TRBV11-2	TRBJ2-7	NA	CASSLNDEQHF	TGTGCCAGCAGCTTAAACGACGAGCAGCACTTC
NA	TRBV11-3	TRBJ2-5	many	CASSLGQRGQETQYF	TGTGCCAGCAGCTTAGGCCAACGGGGGCAAGAGACCCAGTACTTC
NA	TRBV6-6	TRBJ1-1	many	CASSYSIRGRTEAFF	TGTGCCAGCAGTTACTCGATTCGGGGAAGAACTGAAGCTTTCTTT
NA	TRBV19	TRBJ1-5	NA	CASSSYHSQPQHF	TGTGCCAGTAGTAGTTATCACTCTCAGCCCCAGCATTTT
NA	TRBV29-1	TRBJ2-1	NA	CSVESGSNYNEQFF	TGCAGCGTTGAGTCCGGGTCCAACTACAATGAGCAGTTCTTC